This T cell receptor (beta chain) was identified in a study of cytomegalovirus exposure and HLA in healthy donors. The V gene lost 1 base and the J gene lost 2 bases, with 12 bases spanning the gap. CDR1 and CDR2 from the germline V gene are LNHDA and SQIVND (reference sequence). The CDR3 is 15 amino acids. Details on this clone: The antigen remains undetermined.

PCR primers comprised 60 Vbeta and 13 Jbeta primers. Assay: immunoSEQ multiplex PCR; the TCRdb copy retains only in-frame clones and omits some. The repertoire consists of roughly 120,000 clones, with 79% occurring once and the leading ten covering 1.5% to 2.5%. Study results and limitations: Among CMV-associated TCR beta chains, most appeared HLA-restricted in a later analysis. In vitro, three CMV-associated chains proved specific for CMV antigens.

This chain joins TRBV19 and TRBJ2-7, with D possibly matching TRBD2 (6 bases). This receptor was obtained from a man aged 18 to 29 in good health and CMV-seronegative. The sample comprised PBMCs. In DNA, the CDR3 is TGTGCCAGTAGTATAGTAGGTAGCGGAGCCTACGAGCAGTACTTC. Translating it yields CASSIVGSGAYEQYF.